A selection of T cell receptor beta chains follows, all from one sample in a study of PD-L1 blockade in urothelial cancer. Sequenced by immunoSEQ multiplex PCR; TCRdb stores in-frame clones only, minus some. Among over 100,000 clones listed, 80% to 95% were seen once. The sample consisted of PBMCs, taken around atezolizumab (anti-PD-L1) treatment. These receptors were taken from a man aged 55 to 70 with urothelial cancer. Both conserved end residues are part of each CDR3. The size field is filled for only some rows; it gives once, few, many or a size class.

CDR3: CASSGTGTYGYTF
V: TRBV5-1
size: .
J: TRBJ1-2
length: 13

CDR3: CASSLKLAYNNEQFF
V: TRBV7-3
size: .
J: TRBJ2-1
length: 15

CDR3: CASSSFLAYNYEQYF
V: TRBV7-2
size: .
J: TRBJ2-7
length: 15

CDR3: CASSLPRQGESYEQYF
V: TRBV5-1
size: .
J: TRBJ2-7
length: 16

CDR3: CASSLGVFRAGGGGQETQYF
V: TRBV5-4
size: .
J: TRBJ2-5
length: 20

CDR3: CASTGSAMNTEAFF
V: TRBV4-1
size: few
J: TRBJ1-1
length: 14

CDR3: CASSSNDMNYGYTF
V: TRBV7-9
size: few
J: TRBJ1-2
length: 14

CDR3: CASSVGGSGGEQYF
V: TRBV9
size: .
J: TRBJ2-7
length: 14

CDR3: CASSLGGQMVDTQYF
V: TRBV5-1
size: .
J: TRBJ2-3
length: 15

CDR3: CATSRGQGVYNEQFF
V: TRBV15
size: .
J: TRBJ2-1
length: 15

CDR3: CASSSNLGQRYSNQPQHF
V: TRBV28
size: .
J: TRBJ1-5
length: 18

CDR3: CAWSVLELAEADTQYF
V: TRBV30
size: .
J: TRBJ2-3
length: 16

CDR3: CASSPTSGRFNEQFF
V: TRBV5-6
size: .
J: TRBJ2-1
length: 15

CDR3: CASSVKGREDTEAFF
V: TRBV27
size: .
J: TRBJ1-1
length: 15

CDR3: CASSARDRGLQETQYF
V: TRBV7-9
size: once
J: TRBJ2-5
length: 16

CDR3: CAISERDIMNTEAFF
V: TRBV10-3
size: .
J: TRBJ1-1
length: 15

CDR3: CASSLDPRTYNEQFF
V: TRBV5-4
size: .
J: TRBJ2-1
length: 15

CDR3: CASSGDFGEQYF
V: TRBV2
size: .
J: TRBJ2-7
length: 12

CDR3: CASSSWTGVEQYF
V: TRBV7-2
size: .
J: TRBJ2-7
length: 13

CDR3: CASSPRVGTRSSYEQYF
V: TRBV5-4
size: once
J: TRBJ2-7
length: 17

CDR3: CASSVGGNSPLHF
V: TRBV9
size: .
J: TRBJ1-6
length: 13

CDR3: CASSPKRNEQYF
V: TRBV7-2
size: .
J: TRBJ2-7
length: 12